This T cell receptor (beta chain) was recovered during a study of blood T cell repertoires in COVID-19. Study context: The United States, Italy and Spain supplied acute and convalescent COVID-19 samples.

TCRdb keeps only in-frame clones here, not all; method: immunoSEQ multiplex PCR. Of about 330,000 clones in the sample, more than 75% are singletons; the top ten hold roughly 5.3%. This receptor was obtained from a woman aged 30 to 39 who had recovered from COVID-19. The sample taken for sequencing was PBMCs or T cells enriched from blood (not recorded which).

The CDR3 loop is CASNRPGQKNTEAFF. CDR3 bases: TGTGCCAGCAATCGGCCGGGACAGAAGAACACTGAAGCTTTCTTT. The J gene is TRBJ1-1, the V gene TRBV2; 7 bases line up with TRBD1. This CDR3 is built from 15 residues. The J segment lost 1 base and the V segment lost 7 bases, leaving 9 bases of the junction unmatched. Germline CDR1 is SNHLY and CDR2 is FYNNEI. The variable domain in full, completed from reference TRBV2 and TRBJ1-1, reads EPEVTQTPSHQVTQMGQEVILRCVPISNHLYFYWYRQILGQKVEFLVSFYNNEISEKSEIFDDQFSVERPDGSNFTLKIRSTKLEDSAMYFCASNRPGQKNTEAFFGQGTRLTVV.